The 9 T cell receptor beta chains below all came from one sample that was sequenced in a study of cytomegalovirus exposure and HLA in healthy donors. PCR amplification relied on 60 Vbeta primers (plus 13 Jbeta primers). The method was immunoSEQ multiplex PCR; TCRdb's version includes in-frame clones alone and lacks a portion of them. The sample contains about 61,000 clones, 89% of which appear only once. The specimen sequenced was PBMCs. The receptors here all came from a man aged 25 to 40 in good health and CMV-seropositive.

This chain links TRBV2 with TRBJ2-7; 7 positions match TRBD1. Germline V lookup: CDR1 SNHLY, CDR2 FYNNEI. Trimming removed 2 bases from V and 3 bases from J; junction bases left unmatched: 16. The CDR3 contains 18 residues. The CDR3 spells CASSERGPGALIYYEQYF. In DNA, the CDR3 is TGTGCCAGCAGTGAAAGGGGGCCCGGGGCCCTGATATACTACGAGCAGTACTTC.

The sample holds a few counts of this clone. The chain recombines TRBV30 with TRBJ2-5, with a possible D match to TRBD1 (6 bases). The V gene lost 3 bases and the J gene lost 3 bases, with 14 bases spanning the gap. CDR3 length: 14 amino acids. Germline V CDR1 and CDR2: GTSNPN, SVGIG (reference sequence). The CDR3 protein is CAWSNLGGEETQYF. The CDR3 DNA reads TGTGCCTGGAGCAATCTAGGGGGTGAAGAGACCCAGTACTTC.

J is TRBJ2-1 and V is TRBV10-3; 7 nucleotides align to TRBD1. The germline V gene encodes CDR1 ENHRY and CDR2 SYGVKD. V shed 10 bases, J shed 10 bases, and the junction held 13 bases outside the gene matches. CDR3 length: 13 amino acids. CDR3 sequence (DNA): TGTGCCACAGTCTCCGGGACAGAGGAAGAGCAGTTCTTC. As protein: CATVSGTEEEQFF.

This clone was seen just once. This rearrangement joins TRBV11-2 to TRBJ1-5, with a possible D match to TRBD1 (6 bases). This CDR3 comprises 15 residues. The germline gives CDR1 SGHAT, CDR2 FQNNGV. The V end was cut by 4 bases, the J end by 6 bases, with 16 bases between. The CDR3 loop reads CASSSLGGGVQPQHF. Here the CDR3 DNA reads TGTGCCAGCAGCTCTCTTGGAGGGGGGGTTCAGCCCCAGCATTTT.

V and J are TRBV4-1 and TRBJ1-1; a weak D match, TRBD1 (6 bases). Germline values: CDR1 MGHRA, CDR2 YSYEKL. CDR3 length: 13 amino acids. Trimming left V 0 bases short and J 5 bases short, with 7 bases between. The CDR3 here is CASSQERGTEAFF. CDR3 DNA sequence: TGCGCCAGCAGCCAAGAGAGGGGGACTGAAGCTTTCTTT.

The chain joins TRBV7-6 to TRBJ2-1, with D maybe TRBD1 (6 bases). The CDR3 spans 13 residues. Germline V CDR1 and CDR2: SGHVS, FNYEAQ. The V and J ends lost 5 bases and 7 bases respectively, with 12 bases between them. The CDR3 nucleotides read TGTGCCAGCAGCCAAAGCACAGGGAATGAGCAGTTCTTC. Translated: CASSQSTGNEQFF.

The chain combines TRBV11-3 with TRBJ2-7; 7 nucleotides line up with TRBD2. This CDR3 has 14 amino acids. The germline V gene encodes CDR1 SGHNT and CDR2 YENEEA. V gave up 5 bases and J gave up 5 bases; unmatched junction bases: 9. This chain's CDR3 is CASSDRTSRDEQYF. CDR3 bases: TGTGCCAGCAGCGACCGGACTAGTAGGGACGAGCAGTACTTC. The entire variable domain, with the rest obtained from reference TRBV11-3 and TRBJ2-7, is as follows: EAGVVQSPRYKIIEKKQPVAFWCNPISGHNTLYWYLQNLGQGPELLIRYENEEAVDDSQLPKDRFSAERLKGVDSTLKIQPAELGDSAVYLCASSDRTSRDEQYFGPGTRLTVT.

This clone appeared a single time. This chain links TRBV28 with TRBJ1-1, with D tentatively TRBD1 (6 bases). The length of the CDR3 is 16 residues. The V end was cut by 4 bases, the J end by 5 bases, with 20 bases between. The germline gives CDR1 MDHEN, CDR2 SYDVKM. The CDR3 DNA reads TGTGCCAGCAGTTCGACCTTCGGGGGGGCGAGGACTGAAGCTTTCTTT. Protein sequence: CASSSTFGGARTEAFF.

J is TRBJ1-2 and V is TRBV29-1; maybe TRBD1 (5 bases). Trimming stripped 5 bases from V and 0 bases from J, with 10 bases between. The CDR3 consists of 13 residues. CDR1 SQVTM and CDR2 ANQGSEA come from the germline V gene. This chain's CDR3 is CSVSGAANYGYTF. As DNA, the CDR3 is TGCAGCGTTAGCGGGGCGGCTAACTATGGCTACACCTTC.